A single sample gave rise to the 27 T cell receptor beta chains below, sequenced in a study of CD8+CD57+ T cells in acquired aplastic anemia. Patients chosen for sequencing had CD8+CD57+ cells that had expanded, as shown by flow cytometry. CDR3 and TCR beta VDJ profiling relied on genomic DNA as the template. TCRdb redid the calling of the reads with MiXCR, one entry per CDR3 protein. Among approximately 150,000 distinct CDR3 sequences, 71% were seen once, and the ten largest hold around 45%. Sequencing used sorted CD4+, CD8+, or CD8+CD57+ T cells (not recorded which) from PBMCs. These receptors were collected from a human donor with aplastic anemia.

CDR3 nucleotide sequence: TGTGCCAGCAGTGCTGTCCCCGAGACCCAGTACTTC. It specifies CASSAVPETQYF. J is TRBJ2-5 and V is TRBV2; D ambiguous. The CDR3 covers 12 residues. Trimming removed 4 bases from V and 5 bases from J, with 8 bases in between. CDR1 and CDR2 (germline): SNHLY, FYNNEI. The full variable domain, with the rest looked up from reference TRBV2 and TRBJ2-5, is EPEVTQTPSHQVTQMGQEVILRCVPISNHLYFYWYRQILGQKVEFLVSFYNNEISEKSEIFDDQFSVERPDGSNFTLKIRSTKLEDSAMYFCASSAVPETQYFGPGTRLLVL.

The chain links TRBV4-1 to TRBJ1-1; no definite D call. The germline CDR1 and CDR2 sequences are MGHRA and YSYEKL. The CDR3 contains 15 residues. Deletions cut 5 bases from V and 4 bases from J, with 17 bases between. The CDR3 bases are TGCGCCAGCAGCTTCCAAGCGGCATTGGGCACTGAAGCTTTCTTT. Translation: CASSFQAALGTEAFF.

The gene calls are TRBV9 and TRBJ1-6; perhaps TRBD1 as D (5 bases). V was shortened by 2 bases and J by 10 bases, with 19 bases between the two germline ends. Germline values: CDR1 SGDLS, CDR2 YYNGEE. The length of the CDR3 is 16 residues. The CDR3 region has the DNA TGTGCCAGCAGCGTTTCGGCCGCCTCAAGGGGCTCACCCCTCCACTTT. Protein product: CASSVSAASRGSPLHF.

This clonotype has more than one count but fewer than ten. The chain links TRBV2 to TRBJ2-1, with D tentatively TRBD2 (5 bases). In germline, CDR1 is SNHLY, CDR2 FYNNEI. The V end lost 10 bases, the J end lost 5 bases, and 21 bases lay between the germline ends. The CDR3 runs to 15 residues. The CDR3 reads CATGVGILLNNEQFF. Written as DNA, the CDR3 is TGTGCCACCGGGGTGGGGATCCTACTGAACAATGAGCAGTTCTTC. The full variable domain, its missing parts supplied by reference TRBV2 and TRBJ2-1, is EPEVTQTPSHQVTQMGQEVILRCVPISNHLYFYWYRQILGQKVEFLVSFYNNEISEKSEIFDDQFSVERPDGSNFTLKIRSTKLEDSAMYFCATGVGILLNNEQFFGPGTRLTVL.

The V call is TRBV10-2, the J call TRBJ2-5; D is unclear. From germline, CDR1 is WSHSY and CDR2 SAAADI. V lost 6 bases, J lost 2 bases, and 7 bases lay in between. The CDR3 covers 12 residues. The CDR3 DNA is TGCGCCAGCAGAGGGCCTCAAGAGACCCAGTACTTC. Amino acids: CASRGPQETQYF.

The chain's CDR3 is CASSVGPLETQYF. As DNA, the CDR3 is TGTGCCAGCAGCGTGGGCCCCCTCGAGACCCAGTACTTC. The V gene is TRBV6-4, the J gene TRBJ2-5; no clear D. The V end was cut by 6 bases, the J end by 5 bases, with 13 bases between. The V gene's germline CDR1 is MRHNA and CDR2 SNTAGT. The CDR3 length is 13 residues.

This rearrangement joins TRBV12-3 or TRBV12-4 to TRBJ1-2; no definite D call. The CDR3 contains 12 residues. Trimming stripped 4 bases from V and 8 bases from J, with 11 bases between. The CDR3 DNA sequence: TGTGCCAGCAGTTCGGCGGCGCGGGGCTACACCTTC. The encoded protein is CASSSAARGYTF.

V usage is TRBV15 and J usage is TRBJ2-1; no clear D. With 3 bases removed from V and 0 bases from J, the gap between germline ends came to 9 bases. The CDR3 is made up of 15 amino acids. The germline gives CDR1 LNHNV, CDR2 YYDKDF (reference sequence). The CDR3 DNA reads TGTGCCACCAGCAGTCACAAGAGCTCCTACAATGAGCAGTTCTTC. This sequence encodes CATSSHKSSYNEQFF.

This clonotype was observed a few times. This may be a read error: a much more frequent sequence differs by one nucleotide. The chain joins TRBV7-2 to TRBJ2-1, with D unresolved. The CDR3 contains 11 residues. V was shortened by 5 bases and J by 4 bases, with 3 bases between the two germline ends. Germline V gene lookup returns CDR1 SGHTA and CDR2 FQGNSA. This CDR3 is CASSKYNEQFF. CDR3 DNA: TGTGCCAGCAGCAAATACAATGAGCAGTTCTTC.

The rearrangement links TRBV7-6 to TRBJ2-7; D is perhaps TRBD1 (5 bases). V shed 5 bases and J shed 3 bases, with 14 bases lying between them. The germline V gene has CDR1 SGHVS and CDR2 FNYEAQ. The CDR3 totals 14 residues. The CDR3 DNA sequence: TGTGCCAGCAGCCTCAGACAGCCCTACTACGAGCAGTACTTC. Its protein product is CASSLRQPYYEQYF.

The chain is built from TRBV29-1 and TRBJ1-2, with 9 positions matching TRBD1. V lost 6 bases, J lost 3 bases, and 8 bases stayed unmatched. CDR3 length equals 14 residues. CDR1 and CDR2 from the germline V gene are SQVTM and ANQGSEA. The CDR3 region is CSVVRDRDDYGYTF. CDR3 sequence (DNA): TGCAGCGTAGTCCGGGACAGGGATGACTATGGCTACACCTTC. Variable domain in full (rest from reference TRBV29-1 and TRBJ1-2): SAVISQKPSRDICQRGTSLTIQCQVDSQVTMMFWYRQQPGQSLTLIATANQGSEATYESGFVIDKFPISRPNLTFSTLTVSNMSPEDSSIYLCSVVRDRDDYGYTFGSGTRLTVV.

The rearrangement joins TRBV19 to TRBJ1-5; tentatively, D is TRBD1 (6 bases). There are 16 residues in the CDR3. Germline V gives CDR1 LNHDA, CDR2 SQIVND (reference sequence). With 6 bases removed from V and 1 base from J, the gap between germline ends came to 16 bases. The CDR3 DNA reads TGTGCCAGTAGGACTACAGGGATAAGGAGCAATCAGCCCCAGCATTTT. Protein product: CASRTTGIRSNQPQHF.

V gene TRBV7-3 combines with J gene TRBJ1-1; D possibly corresponds to TRBD1 (5 bases). Germline V gives CDR1 SGHTA, CDR2 FQGTGA. Trimming removed 4 bases at V and 3 bases at J, with 12 bases between. This CDR3 has 14 amino acids. For the CDR3, the DNA is TGTGCCAGCAGCTCGAAGGGCAGGGACACTGAAGCTTTCTTT. It specifies CASSSKGRDTEAFF.

This chain uses TRBV5-8 with TRBJ2-5; 15 bases agree with TRBD2. The length of the CDR3 is 16 residues. V lost 5 bases, J lost 2 bases, and 4 bases stayed unmatched. Germline values: CDR1 SGHTS, CDR2 YDEGEE. The DNA for the CDR3 is TGTGCCAGCAGTCGGACTAGCGGGGGGGCACAAGAGACCCAGTACTTC. It is translated as CASSRTSGGAQETQYF.

This clonotype was detected once. The chain joins TRBV15 to TRBJ1-1; tentative D call: TRBD1 (5 bases). Trimming shortened V by 1 base and J by 3 bases, and 9 bases separated the two germline ends. The CDR3 spans 14 residues. Germline V lookup: CDR1 LNHNV, CDR2 YYDKDF (reference sequence). The CDR3 DNA reads as TGTGCCACCAGCAGAGTAGCGGGGGACACTGAAGCTTTCTTT. Translation: CATSRVAGDTEAFF.

The chain links TRBV10-1 to TRBJ2-7; no reliable D call. With 3 bases removed from V and 3 bases from J, the gap between germline ends came to 6 bases. The CDR3 is 12 amino acids. CDR1 and CDR2 from the germline V gene are WNHNN and SYGVQD (reference sequence). The CDR3 loop reads CASSDGHYEQYF. The CDR3 region has the DNA TGCGCCAGCAGTGATGGCCACTACGAGCAGTACTTC.

The chain couples TRBV15 to TRBJ1-4; 9 nucleotides line up with TRBD1. CDR3 length: 19 residues. Germline V gene data show CDR1 as LNHNV and CDR2 as YYDKDF (reference sequence). With V trimmed by 5 bases and J by 4 bases, 17 bases remained unmatched. CDR3 loop: CATSGDRDKIFTINEKLFF. CDR3 nucleotide sequence: TGTGCCACCAGCGGGGACAGGGACAAGATTTTCACGATTAATGAAAAACTGTTTTTT.

The chain links TRBV7-9 to TRBJ1-6; no clear D. This CDR3 spans 14 amino acids. V gave up 0 bases and J gave up 10 bases, with 10 bases separating them. The germline gives CDR1 SEHNR, CDR2 FQNEAQ (reference sequence). CDR3 loop: CASSLARGDSPLHF. The DNA for the CDR3 is TGTGCCAGCAGCTTAGCGCGGGGTGACTCACCCCTCCACTTT.

The chain uses TRBV15 and TRBJ2-7; maybe TRBD1 (6 bases). Looked up from germline, CDR1 is LNHNV and CDR2 is YYDKDF (reference sequence). Trimming pared 5 bases from V and 2 bases from J, leaving 16 bases between. This CDR3 comprises 15 residues. CDR3 bases: TGTGCCACCAGCGGGAGACAGGCCCTAACCTACGAGCAGTACTTC. Translated, it gives CATSGRQALTYEQYF.

The J gene is TRBJ2-1, the V gene TRBV7-9; TRBD2 is a possible D gene (5 bases). The CDR3 loop spans 12 amino acids. CDR1 SEHNR and CDR2 FQNEAQ come from the germline V gene (reference sequence). V lost 5 bases, J lost 8 bases, and 10 bases lay in between. CDR3 bases: TGTGCCAGCAGCCCGGCGGGCGATGAGCAGTTCTTC. Its translation is CASSPAGDEQFF.

The CDR3 nucleotides are TGTGCCAGCAGCTTAAAGGGCGGGACTAGCGTTTCCTACGAGCAGTACTTC. Amino acid sequence: CASSLKGGTSVSYEQYF. The chain uses TRBV7-3 and TRBJ2-7, with 10 nucleotides matching TRBD2. Germline CDR1 is SGHTA and CDR2 is FQGTGA. This CDR3 spans 17 amino acids. The J segment lost 1 base and the V segment lost 1 base, leaving 7 bases of the junction unmatched. Full variable domain (remainder filled in from reference TRBV7-3 and TRBJ2-7): GAGVSQTPSNKVTEKGKYVELRCDPISGHTALYWYRQSLGQGPEFLIYFQGTGAADDSGLPNDRFFAVRPEGSVSTLKIQRTERGDSAVYLCASSLKGGTSVSYEQYFGPGTRLTVT.

This clonotype has just a few counts. The V and J genes are TRBV15 and TRBJ2-2; D uncertain. In germline, CDR1 is LNHNV, CDR2 YYDKDF (reference sequence). This CDR3 is 16 amino acids long. Deletions cut 6 bases from V and 0 bases from J, with 14 bases between. CDR3: CATRGISLANTGELFF. CDR3 nucleotides: TGTGCCACCAGAGGGATCTCGCTAGCGAACACCGGGGAGCTGTTTTTT.

This sequence joins TRBV6-4 and TRBJ1-5; 7 positions match TRBD1. V lost 8 bases and J lost 9; bases outside the gene matches: 10. CDR3 length: 13 residues. Germline V gene lookup returns CDR1 MRHNA and CDR2 SNTAGT. The CDR3 is CASSYRGTRPQHF. For the CDR3, the DNA is TGTGCCAGCTCCTACAGGGGCACGAGGCCCCAGCATTTT.

J is TRBJ1-6 and V is TRBV9, with D hard to call. Deletions cut 0 bases from V and 6 bases from J, with 10 bases between. Germline CDR1 and CDR2: SGDLS and YYNGEE. This CDR3 is built from 15 residues. This CDR3 reads CASSVGVQINSPLHF. The CDR3 nucleotides are TGTGCCAGCAGCGTAGGAGTACAGATTAATTCACCCCTCCACTTT.

This chain joins TRBV7-3 and TRBJ2-7; D not certain. Per the germline V gene, CDR1 is SGHTA and CDR2 is FQGTGA. With 6 bases removed from V and 3 bases from J, the gap between germline ends came to 6 bases. This CDR3 is built from 11 residues. This CDR3 reads CASRHNYEQYF. The CDR3 nucleotides read TGTGCCAGCAGACATAACTACGAGCAGTACTTC.

This clonotype was detected only a few times. As DNA, the CDR3 is TGTGCCAGTAGTAGACAGGGGGCTTTCTATGGCTACACCTTC. Translating gives CASSRQGAFYGYTF. J is TRBJ1-2 and V is TRBV19, with 10 bases matching TRBD1. From germline, CDR1 is LNHDA and CDR2 SQIVND (reference sequence). The CDR3 runs 14 residues. The ends lost 4 bases at V and 4 bases at J; junction bases unmatched: 3.

The table lists this clonotype with a few counts. V gene TRBV5-1 combines with J gene TRBJ2-1, with no clear D. This CDR3 has 14 amino acids. V lost 4 bases and J 6 bases, leaving 14 bases between the germline ends. Germline-derived CDR1 and CDR2 are SGHRS and YFSETQ. CDR3 DNA: TGCGCCAGCAGCGTGACGGGCCCCTCCAATGAGCAGTTCTTC. It yields the protein CASSVTGPSNEQFF. Based on the CDR3 plus reference TRBV5-1 and TRBJ2-1, the full variable domain is KAGVTQTPRYLIKTRGQQVTLSCSPISGHRSVSWYQQTPGQGLQFLFEYFSETQRNKGNFPGRFSGRQFSNSRSEMNVSTLELGDSALYLCASSVTGPSNEQFFGPGTRLTVL.